The next 11 T cell receptor beta chains were all read from a single sample in a study of OX40 agonist ivuxolimab in advanced cancers. Only in-frame clones appear in the TCRdb table, and some are missing; sequencing was by immunoSEQ multiplex PCR. The sample has over 45,000 clones; 83% are singletons. The material was CD4+ or CD8+ T cells sorted from blood, obtained in a trial of the OX40 agonist ivuxolimab. The receptor set was obtained from an adult with an advanced solid tumor such as melanoma, head and neck, liver or kidney cancer.

The rearrangement links TRBV29-1 to TRBJ2-3; D is possibly TRBD2 (5 bases). Trimming removed 4 bases from V and 5 bases from J, with 13 bases in between. Germline V lookup: CDR1 SQVTM, CDR2 ANQGSEA. The CDR3 runs 13 residues. This CDR3 is CSVGPLGKDTQYF. The CDR3 DNA is TGCAGCGTTGGGCCCCTCGGGAAAGATACGCAGTATTTT.

The V call is TRBV18, the J call TRBJ2-5; D might be TRBD2 (6 bases). There are 15 residues in the CDR3. Germline loops: CDR1 KGHSH, CDR2 LQKENI. V dropped 2 bases and J dropped 2 bases, with 12 bases sitting between them. The CDR3 protein is CASSPGARGQETQYF. CDR3 DNA sequence: TGTGCCAGCTCACCAGGGGCCCGGGGGCAAGAGACCCAGTACTTC.

This chain links TRBV6-1 with TRBJ2-5; TRBD2 matches at 11 bases. The junction had 6 bases not matched to a gene; V was cut back by 2 bases and J by 7 bases. The CDR3 extends over 15 amino acids. Per the germline V gene, CDR1 is MNHNS and CDR2 is SASEGT. CDR3 nucleotides: TGTGCCAGCAGTGAAAGACTAGCGGGGCGATCGACCCAGTACTTC. It encodes CASSERLAGRSTQYF.

The chain uses TRBV25-1 and TRBJ1-3; 11 bases map to TRBD1. After removal of 7 bases from V and 8 bases from J, the junction contained 4 bases not matched to a gene. Per the germline V gene, CDR1 is MGHDK and CDR2 is SYGVNS. The CDR3 runs 13 residues. The CDR3 sequence: CASTGTGGHTIYF. In nucleotides, the CDR3 is TGTGCCAGCACCGGGACAGGGGGACACACCATATATTTT.

This chain links TRBV6-1 with TRBJ2-5; either TRBD1 or TRBD2 may supply D (5 bases each). Trimming pared 2 bases from V and 5 bases from J, leaving 12 bases between. Germline CDR1 and CDR2: MNHNS and SASEGT. The CDR3 consists of 14 residues. The CDR3 nucleotides read TGTGCCAGCAGTGAATTGAAGGGACGCGAGACCCAGTACTTC. This gives the protein CASSELKGRETQYF.

The CDR3 DNA reads as TGTGCCAGCAGTTTCCTTCTACCAGGACTCACAGATACGCAGTATTTT. As protein: CASSFLLPGLTDTQYF. V and J are TRBV28 and TRBJ2-3, with D perhaps TRBD2 (5 bases). The V end was cut by 3 bases, the J end by 2 bases, with 15 bases between. The CDR3 length is 16 residues. The germline V gene encodes CDR1 MDHEN and CDR2 SYDVKM.

Of note for this clone: Other DNA sequences in this specimen translate into the identical CDR3. The chain joins TRBV7-9 to TRBJ1-3; D is undetermined. V was shortened by 1 base and J by 0 bases, with 10 bases between the two germline ends. This CDR3 region has 16 residues. The V gene's germline CDR1 is SEHNR and CDR2 FQNEAQ (reference sequence). The DNA of the CDR3 is TGTGCCAGCAGCTTAGGGCAACCGAGCTCTGGAAACACCATATATTTT. It is translated as CASSLGQPSSGNTIYF.

V usage is TRBV6-6 and J usage is TRBJ2-7, with D perhaps given as TRBD1 or TRBD2 (6 bases each). V lost 5 bases, J lost 2 bases, and 16 bases lay in between. Germline V gene lookup returns CDR1 MNHNY and CDR2 SVGAGI (reference sequence). This CDR3 contains 15 residues. The CDR3 loop reads CASSGAGGMTYEQYF. The CDR3 DNA sequence: TGTGCCAGCAGTGGGGCCGGGGGCATGACCTACGAGCAGTACTTC.

This clone was counted once. This sequence joins TRBV6-5 and TRBJ1-1, with 8 bases identical to TRBD1. The CDR3 length is 15 residues. Germline loops: CDR1 MNHEY, CDR2 SVGAGI. Losses at the gene ends were 5 bases for V and 1 base for J; bases not matched to a gene: 6. CDR3: CASSSWTGQNTEAFF. In DNA form, the CDR3 reads TGTGCCAGCAGTAGCTGGACAGGGCAGAACACTGAAGCTTTCTTT.

The CDR3 nucleotides read TGTGCCAGCAGCTTCGACGGGTCCAGCACAGATACGCAGTATTTT. It translates to CASSFDGSSTDTQYF. The V and J genes are TRBV11-3 and TRBJ2-3; no clear D gene. This CDR3 comprises 15 residues. Germline values: CDR1 SGHNT, CDR2 YENEEA. Trimming removed 3 bases from V and 0 bases from J, with 10 bases in between.

This chain links TRBV6-1 with TRBJ1-5; TRBD1 matches 7 bases. Looked up from germline, CDR1 is MNHNS and CDR2 is SASEGT. This CDR3 spans 17 amino acids. The ends lost 1 base at V and 2 bases at J; junction bases unmatched: 8. CDR3 region: CASSEGYRGYGNQPQHF. CDR3 bases: TGTGCCAGCAGTGAAGGGTACAGGGGCTATGGCAATCAGCCCCAGCATTTT.